This is a list of T cell receptor beta chains from one sample in a study of a mutant IDH1 vaccine in newly diagnosed glioma. No antigen has been assigned to these receptors. Produced via immunoSEQ multiplex PCR; TCRdb's table is partial and in-frame only. The data show 60,000 or so clones, with around nine tenths seen just once and 1.9% held by the top ten. The specimen comprised PBMCs, sampled from a glioma patient whose treatment included an IDH1 peptide vaccine. These receptors all stem from a man aged 35-49 years with glioma. Both conserved end residues are part of each CDR3. The D gene is left open where the match is weak. The size entry is marked missing in some rows and otherwise reads once, few, many or a size class.

>TRBV5-1|TRBJ2-3|TRBD2|NA
TGCGACCCGGGACTAGCGTTCCCAGATACGCAGTATTTT
CDPGLAFPDTQYF
>TRBV19|TRBJ2-7|NA|NA
TGTGCCAGTAGTATGAGGTTCCGGGGTTACGAGCAGTACTTC
CASSMRFRGYEQYF
>TRBV25-1|TRBJ2-2|NA|NA
TGTGCCAGCAGTATCCGATGGGGGTCTGACACCGGGGAGCTGTTTTTT
CASSIRWGSDTGELFF
>TRBV28|TRBJ1-1|NA|NA
TGTGCCAGCACCCCCACAAGGGACGGGGAGACTGAAGCTTTCTTT
CASTPTRDGETEAFF
>TRBV28|TRBJ2-2|NA|NA
TGTGCCAGCAGGCCCCTCGGGCAGGATAACACCGGGGAGCTGTTTTTT
CASRPLGQDNTGELFF
>TRBV11-2|TRBJ2-6|NA|NA
TGTGCCAGCACCCGTCTAGGCCTCTCTGGGGCCAACGTCCTGACTTTC
CASTRLGLSGANVLTF
>TRBV6-1|TRBJ1-2|NA|NA
TGTGCCAGCAGGGAAAGGATAGGGGAACTTAGAGGCTACACCTTC
CASRERIGELRGYTF
>TRBV18|TRBJ1-5|NA|NA
TGTGCCAGCTCACAAGAAGGAGGTGGCAATCAGCCCCAGCATTTT
CASSQEGGGNQPQHF
>TRBV19|TRBJ2-6|NA|once
TGTGCCAGTGGGGGAAAAGACTCTGGGGCCAACGTCCTGACTTTC
CASGGKDSGANVLTF
>TRBV18|TRBJ2-5|NA|NA
TGTGCCAGCTCACCACAGGGACGGGCCAAGACCCAGTACTTC
CASSPQGRAKTQYF
>TRBV5-1|TRBJ2-2|NA|NA
TGCGCCAGCAGCTTAGGTCACCGGTCGAACACCGGGGAGCTGTTTTTT
CASSLGHRSNTGELFF
>TRBV18|TRBJ2-5|TRBD1|NA
TGTGCCAGCTCCCTCAACAGGGGCCAAGAGACCCAGTACTTC
CASSLNRGQETQYF
>TRBV28|TRBJ2-5|NA|NA
TGTGCCAGCAGTTTATTTGGGCGAAGGCAAGAGACCCAGTACTTC
CASSLFGRRQETQYF
>TRBV10-3|TRBJ2-3|TRBD2|NA
TGTGCCATCAGTGAGTCGTTACTAGCGGGAGGGTCAGATACGCAGTATTTT
CAISESLLAGGSDTQYF
>TRBV21-1|TRBJ1-5|NA|NA
TGTGCCAGCTCTCAGCCCCAGCATTTT
CASSQPQHF
>TRBV4-3|TRBJ2-6|TRBD2|few
TGCGCCAGCAGCGGAACTAGCGGGAGCTTTTCTGGGGCCAACGTCCTGACTTTC
CASSGTSGSFSGANVLTF
>TRBV18|TRBJ2-3|NA|NA
TGTGCCAGCTCATCCTCGGGACGGCTCAGCACAGATACGCAGTATTTT
CASSSSGRLSTDTQYF
>TRBV5-6|TRBJ1-3|NA|NA
TGTGCCAGCAGCTCCTACATGTATGGGAGCTCTGGAAACACCATATATTTT
CASSSYMYGSSGNTIYF
>TRBV2|TRBJ2-7|TRBD2|NA
TGTGCCAGCGTAAGACTAGCGGCGACCTACGAGCAGTACTTC
CASVRLAATYEQYF
>TRBV27|TRBJ1-5|NA|NA
TGTGCCAGCAGTTTGGGCGGGGGCGGACAGCCCCAGCATTTT
CASSLGGGGQPQHF
>TRBV5-1|TRBJ1-1|NA|NA
TGCGCCAGCAGCACCTTAACAGGTGCGAACACTGAAGCTTTCTTT
CASSTLTGANTEAFF
>TRBV4-1|TRBJ1-5|NA|NA
TGCGCCAGCAGCCAAGAATGGCAGGCCCGACCTAGCAATCAGCCCCAGCATTTT
CASSQEWQARPSNQPQHF
>TRBV11-2|TRBJ2-3|NA|NA
TGTGCCAGCAGCCCCTTTAGCGGTTTCACAGATACGCAGTATTTT
CASSPFSGFTDTQYF
>TRBV5-1|TRBJ2-5|NA|NA
TGCGCCAGCAGCTCAGGAGAGACCCAGTACTTC
CASSSGETQYF
>TRBV6-5|TRBJ2-7|NA|NA
TGTGCCAGCCGGGGAGGCTTCTACGAGCAGTACTTC
CASRGGFYEQYF
>TRBV6-4|TRBJ2-5|NA|NA
TGTGCCAGCGGAAATGGGGGAAGGGAGACCCAGTACTTC
CASGNGGRETQYF
>TRBV11-2|TRBJ1-2|NA|NA
TGTGCCAGCAGCGCTTATACTAACTATGGCTACACCTTC
CASSAYTNYGYTF
>TRBV27|TRBJ1-2|NA|NA
TGTGCCAGCAGTCCACTTCGGGGGGGTTCATCCAACTATGGCTACACCTTC
CASSPLRGGSSNYGYTF
>TRBV7-2|TRBJ2-3|TRBD2|NA
TGTGCCAGCAGCTCCCGACTAGCGGGAGGGCTCCTGAGCTCAGATACGCAGTATTTT
CASSSRLAGGLLSSDTQYF
>TRBV11-2|TRBJ1-2|TRBD1|medium-sized
TGTGCCAGCAGCACCCTGGGACAGGGGGACTATGGCTACACCTTC
CASSTLGQGDYGYTF
>TRBV7-2|TRBJ1-3|NA|NA
TGTGCCAGCAGCCATGGGGGGGTTACTGGAAACACCATATATTTT
CASSHGGVTGNTIYF